This TCR beta chain was obtained from a study of Graves' ophthalmopathy and Graves' hyperthyroidism. Study-level points and caveats: Appearing in blood as well were most expanded thyroid clonotypes above 0.001 frequency. The study's model predicted ophthalmopathy progression at about 68% sensitivity and approximately 78% specificity.

RNA transcripts were the source from which TCR beta CDR3 regions were amplified. HTBI-primed first-round RT-PCR preceded second-round multiplex PCR. TCRdb re-called the multiplex PCR reads through MiXCR, storing one row per CDR3 protein. The repertoire has over a million distinct CDR3 sequences, about two fifths of them found once; the top ten carry approximately 10%. This clonotype appeared many times. What it binds is unknown. The V gene lost 5 bases and the J gene lost 1 base, with 14 bases spanning the gap. The CDR3 length is 15 residues. From germline, CDR1 is SEHNR and CDR2 FQNEAQ (reference sequence).

The sequenced sample was peripheral blood or thyroid tissue (not recorded which). The chain couples TRBV7-9 to TRBJ1-1; D is possibly TRBD1 (6 bases). This receptor was identified in an adult man with Graves' hyperthyroidism. CDR3: CASSPRGQTNTEAFF. CDR3 in DNA: TGTGCCAGCAGCCCACGGGGACAAACGAACACTGAAGCTTTCTTT.